This TCR beta chain was identified in a study of blood T cell repertoires in COVID-19. Study overall: Spain, Italy and the United States supplied samples that represented acute and convalescent COVID-19. Sources were T cells, B-cell-depleted T cells, or PBMCs; the material itself was cDNA or gDNA.

This clone turned up a few times. The CDR3 is 15 amino acids. Germline V gene data show CDR1 as KGHSH and CDR2 as LQKENI. V lost 3 bases, J lost 7 bases, and 16 bases lay in between. Measured with immunoSEQ multiplex PCR; TCRdb has only the in-frame clones, and not every one. The data hold about 160,000 clones, with over 75% observed a single time. This clonotype was sampled from an older man with acute or convalescent COVID-19. The rearrangement uses TRBV18 and TRBJ1-5; tentative D call: TRBD1 (6 bases). The sample comprised peripheral blood. CDR3 DNA sequence: TGTGCCAGCTCACCGGGGTCGGGGGGCGGGCAGCCCCAGCATTTT. It translates to CASSPGSGGGQPQHF. The complete variable domain, with remaining parts taken from reference TRBV18 and TRBJ1-5, reads NAGVMQNPRHLVRRRGQEARLRCSPMKGHSHVYWYRQLPEEGLKFMVYLQKENIIDESGMPKERFSAEFPKEGPSILRIQQVVRGDSAAYFCASSPGSGGGQPQHFGDGTRLSIL.